The TCR beta chain described here comes from a study of T-cell reconstitution after alpha-beta-depleted transplantation in children. Findings and caveats of the study: There were reportedly several hundred expanded graft clones from which alpha-beta T cells came about two months after transplant. After one year, T-cell counts and TCRbeta diversity mostly came from new T cells. For some patients, TCRbeta diversity was high at day 60 because of recipient T cells and thymic progenitors that survived.

This clonotype was observed many times. Its antigen remains unidentified. The TCRbeta library was prepared with unique molecular identifiers. Using its own MiXCR run on the PCR reads, TCRdb lists one record per CDR3 protein. The sample carries about 460,000 distinct CDR3 sequences, over 9.5% recorded once. This CDR3 region has 14 residues. Trimming stripped 6 bases from V and 0 bases from J, with 9 bases between. Germline V lookup: CDR1 MDHEN, CDR2 SYDVKM. The sequence was obtained from a child aged 2-15 years with inherited bone marrow failure, due to receive a stem cell transplant. The sequencing used PBMCs, collected before TCRalphabeta/CD19-depleted stem cell transplant. J is TRBJ2-1 and V is TRBV28; D is uncertain. The CDR3 loop reads CASRVTSSYNEQFF. CDR3 coding DNA: TGTGCCAGCAGGGTAACAAGCTCCTACAATGAGCAGTTCTTC. The full variable domain, its missing parts supplied by reference TRBV28 and TRBJ2-1, is DVKVTQSSRYLVKRTGEKVFLECVQDMDHENMFWYRQDPGLGLRLIYFSYDVKMKEKGDIPEGYSVSREKKERFSLILESASTNQTSMYLCASRVTSSYNEQFFGPGTRLTVL.